The 32 T cell receptor beta chains in this list originate from one sample, sequenced in a study of patients and donors after allogeneic stem cell transplantation. One entry per CDR3 protein results from TCRdb running MiXCR on the RT-PCR reads. This sample has around 82,000 distinct CDR3 sequences, with roughly 5.2% found just once. Sequencing was performed on blood, either unsorted or a sorted T cell fraction (not recorded which). The receptors were gathered from a human donor who was either an allogeneic HSCT recipient or a stem cell or donor lymphocyte infusion donor (not recorded which). It is not recorded whose cells these are; they may come from a transplant donor.

This chain connects TRBV19 to TRBJ1-5, with 8 bases identical to TRBD1. Germline lookup yields CDR1 LNHDA and CDR2 SQIVND (reference sequence). The CDR3 totals 16 residues. The J segment lost 7 bases and the V segment lost 3 bases, leaving 11 bases of the junction unmatched. CDR3 DNA sequence: TGTGCCAGTAGTATCCGACAGGGGACCCGGGGACAGCCCCAGCATTTT. Translated, it gives CASSIRQGTRGQPQHF.

This clonotype was recorded once. For the CDR3, the DNA is TGTGCCAGCAGCTTAGTTCTGGGAAACACCATATATTTT. Encoded protein: CASSLVLGNTIYF. This chain joins TRBV11-2 and TRBJ1-3; D gene unclear. Germline CDR1 is SGHAT and CDR2 is FQNNGV. Deletions cut 1 base from V and 4 bases from J, with 5 bases between. The CDR3 spans 13 residues. Using reference TRBV11-2 and TRBJ1-3 for the parts outside the CDR3, the full variable domain is EAGVAQSPRYKIIEKRQSVAFWCNPISGHATLYWYQQILGQGPKLLIQFQNNGVVDDSQLPKDRFSAERLKGVDSTLKIQPAKLEDSAVYLCASSLVLGNTIYFGEGSWLTVV.

The table lists this clonotype with many counts. The J gene is TRBJ2-1, the V gene TRBV20-1; 10 nucleotides match TRBD2. V was clipped by 0 bases and J by 4 bases; unmatched bases: 6. This CDR3 is built from 16 residues. CDR1 DFQATT and CDR2 SNEGSKA come from the germline V gene (reference sequence). Here the CDR3 reads CSARDGKRGGYNEQFF. CDR3 DNA: TGCAGTGCTAGAGATGGGAAGCGGGGGGGTTACAATGAGCAGTTCTTC.

The sample holds many counts of this clonotype. The chain has TRBV21-1 and TRBJ2-7; TRBD1 is the table's D call and was not checked against the DNA. TRBV21-1 is flagged as a pseudogene. The CDR3 runs to 13 residues. Here the CDR3 DNA reads TGTGCCAGCAAAGGGACAGGGATAGGCGAGCAGTACTTC. Translating it yields CASKGTGIGEQYF.

This clonotype was counted ten times or more. The chain uses TRBV11-2 and TRBJ1-5, with TRBD1 as a possible D gene (6 bases). Trimming took off 4 bases at V and 3 bases at J, with 10 bases between the two ends. The CDR3 loop spans 14 amino acids. The V gene's germline CDR1 is SGHAT and CDR2 FQNNGV. The CDR3 region has the DNA TGTGCCAGCAGCTCCGGACAGTTCAATCAGCCCCAGCATTTT. Residues: CASSSGQFNQPQHF.

The table lists this clonotype with many counts. The V and J genes are TRBV20-1 and TRBJ1-6; D is ambiguous. The V gene's germline CDR1 is DFQATT and CDR2 SNEGSKA (reference sequence). The CDR3 has 15 amino acids. The V and J ends lost 0 bases and 4 bases respectively, with 10 bases between them. The CDR3 DNA reads TGCAGTGCTAGAGATAACCACCGGTATAATTCACCCCTCCACTTT. This translates into CSARDNHRYNSPLHF.

This clonotype was seen ten or more times. The gene calls are TRBV6-2 or TRBV6-3 and TRBJ2-2; tentatively, D is TRBD2 (5 bases). The CDR3 runs to 17 residues. The ends were cut back, 10 bases at V and 0 bases at J, with 21 bases in the middle. Germline values: CDR1 MNHEY, CDR2 SVGEGT. CDR3 sequence reads: CATGNIHTYPNTGELFF. The CDR3 nucleotides read TGTGCCACCGGGAATATCCACACATACCCGAACACCGGGGAGCTGTTTTTT.

This sequence joins TRBV4-2 and TRBJ1-1; D is ambiguous. With 3 bases removed from V and 6 bases from J, the gap between germline ends came to 14 bases. Germline CDR1 reads LGHNA; CDR2 reads YNFKEQ. CDR3 length: 14 residues. CDR3 nucleotide sequence: TGTGCCAGCAGCCAGCTGATCACGCACCCTGAAGCTTTCTTT. Translation gives CASSQLITHPEAFF.

This clonotype was recorded at least ten times. This sequence joins TRBV20-1 and TRBJ2-5, with D unresolved. The CDR3 sequence is 11 residues long. Germline V lookup: CDR1 DFQATT, CDR2 SNEGSKA (reference sequence). Trimming left V 2 bases short and J 4 bases short, with 5 bases between. The CDR3 region is CSARPPETQYF. Here the CDR3 DNA reads TGCAGTGCTAGACCCCCAGAGACCCAGTACTTC.

This clonotype was recorded many times. The chain joins TRBV6-1 to TRBJ1-1; 7 positions match TRBD1. Germline V gene sequence: CDR1 MNHNS, CDR2 SASEGT. There are 17 residues in the CDR3. V lost 5 bases and J lost 1; bases outside the gene matches: 13. The CDR3 DNA sequence: TGTGCCAGCAGTCAATCCGACAGGGCCCTGTGGAACACTGAAGCTTTCTTT. It translates to CASSQSDRALWNTEAFF.

This clonotype has at least ten counts. The chain uses TRBV18 and TRBJ2-3; a possible D gene is TRBD1 (6 bases). The germline gives CDR1 KGHSH, CDR2 LQKENI. The CDR3 totals 16 residues. V lost 5 bases to trimming and J lost 0 bases, with 15 bases between them. The CDR3: CASSSGVSLSTDTQYF. The CDR3 DNA sequence: TGTGCCAGCTCATCAGGGGTTAGTCTCAGCACAGATACGCAGTATTTT.

This clonotype was recorded many times. The chain has TRBV5-1 and TRBJ2-1; TRBD2 matches at 12 bases. Trimming took 5 bases from V and 4 from J; bases not matched to a gene: 7. The CDR3 has 16 residues. Looked up from germline, CDR1 is SGHRS and CDR2 is YFSETQ. In nucleotides, the CDR3 is TGCGCCAGCAGACCGACTAGCGGGAGCGTGTACAATGAGCAGTTCTTC. It is translated as CASRPTSGSVYNEQFF.

There are many counts of this clonotype. The J gene is TRBJ2-1, the V gene TRBV25-1; 8 bases are shared with TRBD2. Unmatched junction bases numbered 11, after V lost 6 bases and J lost 10 bases. CDR3 size: 14 residues. Germline V CDR1 and CDR2: MGHDK, SYGVNS. The CDR3 nucleotides are TGTGCCAGCAGCTCCCCGGGAGGGCCCAGGGAGCAGTTCTTC. Translation: CASSSPGGPREQFF.

This rearrangement joins TRBV3-1 to TRBJ2-7; weak D call: TRBD1 (6 bases). This CDR3 comprises 12 residues. Trimming took 5 bases from V and 9 from J, leaving 14 bases between them. The germline gives CDR1 LGHDT, CDR2 YNNKEL (reference sequence). CDR3 nucleotides: TGTGCCAGCAGCTTACTACAGGGAAGGCAGTACTTC. Protein sequence: CASSLLQGRQYF.

The chain links TRBV7-9 to TRBJ2-5; possible D gene TRBD2, 6 bases. Germline CDR1 SEHNR, CDR2 FQNEAQ (reference sequence). With 5 bases removed from V and 5 bases from J, the gap between germline ends came to 15 bases. This CDR3 is 14 amino acids long. The chain's CDR3 is CASSPRARGETQYF. CDR3 nucleotides: TGTGCCAGCAGCCCCCGGGCCCGGGGGGAGACCCAGTACTTC.

This clonotype was counted ten times or more. V and J are TRBV5-1 and TRBJ2-1; a weak D match, TRBD1 (6 bases). V shed 3 bases and J shed 3 bases, with 16 bases lying between them. This CDR3 spans 16 amino acids. Germline V gives CDR1 SGHRS, CDR2 YFSETQ. The CDR3 here is CASSSTGQMNYNEQFF. Written as DNA, the CDR3 is TGCGCCAGCAGCTCGACCGGACAGATGAACTACAATGAGCAGTTCTTC.

The chain couples TRBV27 to TRBJ1-5; maybe TRBD1 (6 bases). The CDR3 runs 14 residues. Germline assignment: CDR1 MNHEY and CDR2 SMNVEV (reference sequence). V was shortened by 6 bases and J by 0 bases, with 9 bases between the two germline ends. In DNA form, the CDR3 reads TGTGCCAGCAGCAAGGGGGATAGCAATCAGCCCCAGCATTTT. Amino acids: CASSKGDSNQPQHF.

A remark on this clonotype: Possible read error: a much larger clone is one base away. The chain joins TRBV7-9 to TRBJ2-3, with 7 bases lining up with TRBD1. The CDR3 loop spans 15 amino acids. The germline gives CDR1 SEHNR, CDR2 FQNEAQ (reference sequence). The CDR3 bases are TGTACCAGCAGCCTCCAGACAGGGAACACAGATACGCAGTATTTT. This sequence encodes CTSSLQTGNTDTQYF.

This clonotype was counted ten times or more. This chain connects TRBV2 to TRBJ1-1; D is ambiguous. Germline V gives CDR1 SNHLY, CDR2 FYNNEI. This CDR3 has 13 amino acids. V lost 7 bases and J lost 0, with 9 bases in between. The CDR3 DNA reads TGTGCCAGCACCTACGGGATGAACACTGAAGCTTTCTTT. It is translated as CASTYGMNTEAFF.

Ten or more counts support this clonotype. J is TRBJ2-7 and V is TRBV12-3 or TRBV12-4, with 7 bases matching TRBD2. The CDR3 has 15 residues. V lost 3 bases to trimming and J lost 4 bases; unmatched junction nucleotides: 9. The CDR3 DNA follows: TGTGCCAGCAGTTTCGAATCCCCGGGACTATACGAGCAGTACTTC. Protein product: CASSFESPGLYEQYF.

This clonotype was counted ten times or more. The chain employs TRBV4-1 and TRBJ1-5; a possible D gene is TRBD1 (5 bases). CDR1 is MGHRA, CDR2 YSYEKL, per germline. The CDR3 covers 17 residues. The V and J ends lost 1 base and 5 bases respectively, with 18 bases between them. The CDR3, as DNA: TGCGCCAGCAGCCAAGTCTCGGGGCGAACGATTGATCAGCCCCAGCATTTT. Translation gives CASSQVSGRTIDQPQHF.

CDR3 sequence (DNA): TGTGCCAGCTCACCCGTGTGGGGGGGCTCCTACAATGAGCAGTTCTTC. This translates into CASSPVWGGSYNEQFF. J is TRBJ2-1 and V is TRBV18, with 7 bases matching TRBD2. The CDR3 is 16 amino acids. The V gene's germline CDR1 is KGHSH and CDR2 LQKENI. V lost 3 bases and J lost 0; bases outside the gene matches: 5.

This clonotype was recorded many times. The chain joins TRBV19 to TRBJ2-3; D is possibly TRBD1 or TRBD2 (5 bases each). This CDR3 spans 17 amino acids. Deletions cut 4 bases from V and 2 bases from J, with 19 bases between. Germline V gene data show CDR1 as LNHDA and CDR2 as SQIVND (reference sequence). The CDR3 DNA sequence: TGTGCCAGTAGTACCTGGTTAAGGGACCGTTACACAGATACGCAGTATTTT. This sequence encodes CASSTWLRDRYTDTQYF.

V gene TRBV5-1 combines with J gene TRBJ1-6, with unresolved D. The CDR3 runs to 16 residues. Germline values: CDR1 SGHRS, CDR2 YFSETQ. The V end lost 0 bases, the J end lost 4 bases, and 11 bases lay between the germline ends. The CDR3 spells CASSLEGSGYNSPLHF. CDR3 nucleotide sequence: TGCGCCAGCAGCTTGGAAGGGAGTGGTTATAATTCACCCCTCCACTTT.

This clonotype was recorded a few times. This chain links TRBV5-4 with TRBJ2-3; 11 positions match TRBD2. The CDR3 extends over 15 amino acids. The germline CDR1 and CDR2 sequences are SGHNT and YYREEE (reference sequence). V shed 5 bases, J shed 4 bases, and the junction held 6 bases outside the gene matches. The CDR3 DNA reads TGTGCCAGCAGTCTTACTAGCGGGAGTGCAGATACGCAGTATTTT. Translating it yields CASSLTSGSADTQYF. Combining the CDR3 with reference TRBV5-4 and TRBJ2-3 gives the whole variable domain ETGVTQSPTHLIKTRGQQVTLRCSSQSGHNTVSWYQQALGQGPQFIFQYYREEENGRGNFPPRFSGLQFPNYSSELNVNALELDDSALYLCASSLTSGSADTQYFGPGTRLTVL.

In this sample, this clonotype turned up many times. V gene TRBV12-3 or TRBV12-4 combines with J gene TRBJ1-1; 7 nucleotides line up with TRBD1. The CDR3 covers 12 residues. V was clipped by 5 bases and J by 3 bases; unmatched bases: 0. The CDR3 DNA is TGTGCCAGCAGTCAGGGGGACACTGAAGCTTTCTTT. Translating gives CASSQGDTEAFF.

The chain combines TRBV7-8 with TRBJ2-7; D unresolved. The CDR3 contains 13 residues. The germline V gene has CDR1 SGHVS and CDR2 FQNEAQ. Trimming left V 0 bases short and J 2 bases short, with 5 bases between. CDR3 nucleotides: TGTGCCAGCAGCTTAGCGCACACCTACGAGCAGTACTTC. Translated: CASSLAHTYEQYF.

This chain links TRBV6-5 with TRBJ1-1; D gene ambiguous. Germline lookup yields CDR1 MNHEY and CDR2 SVGAGI. V was trimmed by 0 bases and J by 4 bases, leaving 9 bases between them. The CDR3 is 14 amino acids. In DNA form, the CDR3 reads TGTGCCAGCAGTTACTCTGAAAGGAGCACTGAAGCTTTCTTT. Translated, it gives CASSYSERSTEAFF.

This clonotype has at least ten counts. This chain connects TRBV5-1 to TRBJ1-6, with TRBD1 matching over 9 bases. V was pared by 3 bases and J by 7 bases, with 5 bases of the junction left unmatched. Germline assignment: CDR1 SGHRS and CDR2 YFSETQ. The CDR3 spans 15 residues. The CDR3 DNA reads as TGCGCCAGCAGCTCACCGGGACAGGGCAATTCACCCCTCCACTTT. Protein sequence: CASSSPGQGNSPLHF.

This clonotype was seen ten or more times. V and J are TRBV28 and TRBJ2-3; 12 bases line up with TRBD2. V shed 6 bases and J 5 bases; nucleotides not matched to a gene: 9. The CDR3 extends over 16 amino acids. The germline V gene has CDR1 MDHEN and CDR2 SYDVKM. CDR3 sequence: CASRPTSGRYGDTQYF. The CDR3 nucleotides are TGTGCCAGCAGGCCCACTAGCGGGAGGTATGGAGATACGCAGTATTTT.

This clonotype was recorded many times. The genes are TRBV2 and TRBJ2-2; TRBD1 aligns across 8 bases. In germline, CDR1 is SNHLY, CDR2 FYNNEI. J lost 1 base, V lost 7 bases, and 8 bases had no gene match. CDR3 length: 16 residues. The CDR3 nucleotides are TGTGCCAGCACACGACAGGGGAACCAGAACACCGGGGAGCTGTTTTTT. It encodes CASTRQGNQNTGELFF.

This clonotype was observed many times. The gene calls are TRBV5-4 and TRBJ2-7, with TRBD1 identical over 8 bases. The CDR3 consists of 15 residues. V was clipped by 3 bases and J by 3 bases; unmatched bases: 8. Germline CDR1 is SGHNT and CDR2 is YYREEE (reference sequence). This CDR3 reads CASSSGQGEYYEQYF. CDR3 DNA sequence: TGTGCCAGCAGCTCTGGACAGGGCGAATACTACGAGCAGTACTTC.